The clone carrying this TCR beta chain came up once. As yet, its antigen is unknown. The T cells that were sequenced for TCR beta were CD8+ and CD4+ cells from blood. The authors negatively isolated CD8+ and CD4+ T cells and FACS-enriched TEMRA cells. Trimming cost V 3 bases and J 4 bases; bases outside gene matches: 11. CDR3 length: 15 residues. The germline V gene encodes CDR1 GTSNPN and CDR2 SVGIG (reference sequence). Random hexamers were used to reverse transcribe an amount of roughly 0.45 to 1 ug RNA. TCR beta CDR3 was amplified by immunoSEQ covering 54 Vbeta and 13 Jbeta. TCRdb reprocessed the immunoSEQ multiplex PCR reads with MiXCR, giving one entry per CDR3 protein. The table has about 400,000 distinct CDR3 sequences, around 83% seen once. The record originates from a study of CD8 T cells in Susac syndrome. Study conclusions and caveats: As the study acknowledged, the number of individuals in its TCR sequencing and HLA analysis was relatively small.

V is TRBV30 and J is TRBJ1-2; TRBD1 matches at 7 bases. This clonotype originated in a human donor with multiple sclerosis. The source material was CD8+ T cells from PBMCs. In DNA form, the CDR3 reads TGTGCCTGGAGCCCTAAAGGGACAGACGGCTATGGCTACACCTTC. Its protein product is CAWSPKGTDGYGYTF.